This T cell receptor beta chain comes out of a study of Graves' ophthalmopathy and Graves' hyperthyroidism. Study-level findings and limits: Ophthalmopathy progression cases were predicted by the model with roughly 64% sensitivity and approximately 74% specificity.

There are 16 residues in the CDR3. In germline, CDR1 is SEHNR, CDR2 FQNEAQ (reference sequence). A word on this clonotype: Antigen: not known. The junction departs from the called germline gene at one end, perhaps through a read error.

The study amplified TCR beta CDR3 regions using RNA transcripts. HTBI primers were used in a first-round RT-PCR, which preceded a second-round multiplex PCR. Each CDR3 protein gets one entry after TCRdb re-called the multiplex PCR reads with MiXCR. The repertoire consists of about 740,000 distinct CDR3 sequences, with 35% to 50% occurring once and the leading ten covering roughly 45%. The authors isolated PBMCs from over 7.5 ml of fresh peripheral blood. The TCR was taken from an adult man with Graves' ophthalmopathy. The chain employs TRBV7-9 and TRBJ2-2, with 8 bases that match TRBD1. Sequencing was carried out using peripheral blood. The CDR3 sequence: CASSVATGGRTGELFF. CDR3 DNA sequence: TGTGCCAGCAGCGTAGCAACAGGGGGGCGCACCGGGGAGCTGTTTTTT.